Given below is one T cell receptor (beta chain) in context. The sample comes from a study of OX40 agonist ivuxolimab in advanced cancers. Overall study context: While on treatment, patients had intravenous ivuxolimab at 0.01 to 10 mg/kg every 2 weeks.

Germline CDR1 is SEHNR and CDR2 is FQNEAQ (reference sequence). This CDR3 has 17 residues. Losses at the gene ends were 1 base for V and 4 bases for J; bases not matched to a gene: 8. Assay used: immunoSEQ multiplex PCR; TCRdb lists only in-frame clones, some missing. The sample lists more than 55,000 clones, 79% occurring once. Patients with a history of autoimmune disease or on systemic immunosuppression were excluded. This TCR was recovered from an adult with an advanced solid tumor such as melanoma, head and neck, liver or kidney cancer. The rearrangement uses TRBV7-9 and TRBJ1-1; 11 positions agree with TRBD1. This specimen was CD4+ or CD8+ T cells sorted from blood, taken in a trial of the OX40 agonist ivuxolimab. CDR3 loop: CASSLGRTGGLVTEAFF. CDR3 sequence (DNA): TGTGCCAGCAGCTTAGGACGGACAGGGGGCCTCGTCACTGAAGCTTTCTTT.